There are a few counts of the clone carrying this T cell receptor (beta chain). This sample stems from a study of T cell repertoires in cytomegalovirus infection. This CDR3 region has 12 residues. V was cut by 1 base and J by 6 bases, with 10 bases left in between. Germline V lookup: CDR1 DFQATT, CDR2 SNEGSKA (reference sequence). TCRdb reprocessed the reads via MiXCR and lists one record per CDR3 protein. In the table there are approximately 700,000 distinct CDR3 sequences, approximately 34% of which are singletons. This TCR derives from a human donor in good health (CMV status not recorded). Some clones in this sample may be carry-over from other donors' samples. Sample: PBMCs. V gene TRBV20-1 combines with J gene TRBJ2-7; D gene ambiguous. In nucleotides, the CDR3 is TGCAGTGCTAGAGCGGAGTGGGGCGAGCAGTACTTC. This encodes CSARAEWGEQYF.